This T cell receptor beta chain was observed in a study of blood T cell repertoires in COVID-19. At the level of the study: Sites in the United States, Italy and Spain provided acute and convalescent COVID-19 samples.

The V gene lost 1 base and the J gene lost 4 bases, with 15 bases spanning the gap. The V gene's germline CDR1 is SGHRS and CDR2 YFSETQ. CDR3 size: 16 residues. Participant age was roughly 18 to 90 years, and participants resided in fewer than 30 US areas. The recovered donors of Cohort 3 showed two negative PCRs, clearance, or symptom resolution. In the authors' workflow: By means of reference gene primer amplification, nucleated cell counts were estimated. The assay was immunoSEQ multiplex PCR, and TCRdb's table has in-frame clones only and misses some. That table furnishes V, J and clone size, whereas the DNA furnished D and trimming. The sample has about 480,000 clones; approximately 90% are singletons.

The sample taken for sequencing was PBMCs or T cells enriched from blood (not recorded which). This chain joins TRBV5-1 and TRBJ2-1, with a possible D match to TRBD2 (6 bases). The sequence was collected from a woman aged 55-70 years who had recovered from COVID-19. The chain's CDR3 is CASSLYYGGTYNEQFF. The CDR3 nucleotides read TGCGCCAGCAGCTTGTACTACGGGGGTACATACAATGAGCAGTTCTTC.